This TCR beta chain comes out of a study of Graves' ophthalmopathy and Graves' hyperthyroidism listed by TCRdb under 2018. As for the study more broadly: Peripheral blood was collected at initial diagnosis, prior to any treatment. TCR beta repertoire signatures were used to distinguish Graves' ophthalmopathy from Graves' hyperthyroidism and to predict progression to ophthalmopathy. In total, approximately 130 blood samples were TCR-sequenced: approximately 42 ophthalmopathy, some 72 hyperthyroidism and some 17 hyperthyroidism-to-ophthalmopathy patients. To explore V-J signatures that distinguish ophthalmopathy from hyperthyroidism, a discovery set of about a hundred patients was enrolled, made up of about 40 with ophthalmopathy and some 58 with stable hyperthyroidism. For independent validation, a separate cohort was made up of 18 hyperthyroidism patients plus 17 patients who later progressed from hyperthyroidism to ophthalmopathy. In more than five hyperthyroidism patients, T-cell repertoires of thyroid tissue and blood were compared. After sampling, hyperthyroidism patients received methimazole starting at 30 mg daily, and ophthalmopathy patients received high-dose intravenous methylprednisolone.

For repertoire sequencing, the TCR beta CDR3 regions were amplified from RNA transcripts. A first-round RT-PCR used HTBI primers with the Qiagen OneStep RT-PCR kit, followed by a second-round multiplex PCR, size selection and purification. Libraries were sequenced on an Illumina HiSeq2000 using paired-end 100 bp reads. As for the authors' bioinformatics: Reads were processed with SOAPnuke, discarding reads with adapters, uncalled bases, mean Phred below 15, or no exact constant-primer or identifier match. High-quality paired reads were merged with COPE v1.2.5. Each unique nucleotide sequence was defined as a clonotype, and clonotypes were aligned to IMGT TRB V, D and J references with MiTCR v1.1. The analysis was limited to V-J combinations with a frequency above 0.0001, which together covered about 99% of the repertoires. For each V-J combination, a TCR clonal expansion and chaos score was defined as F50 clonal expansion divided by the chaos observed in the TCRdist matrix. Features were reduced by Welch's t-statistics and random forest to over 10 V-J combinations, which fed a naive Bayes classifier. The similarity between thyroid and blood repertoires was quantified using the Morisita-Horn index. In TCRdb, the public reads were trimmed at Q25 with fastp and aligned with MiXCR, with productive beta chains retained. Each entry merges the rows of one CDR3 protein and shows their most common DNA and genes. The V and J calls shown here were made by TCRdb, not taken from the authors' results. This sample comprises hundreds of thousands of distinct CDR3 sequences, around 42% of them detected only once. More than 45% of the sample is taken by the ten largest.

A word on this clonotype: No antigen is known for it. No base-level quality is on record; no much larger clone is a single base apart.

The paper as a whole reports these results and caveats: No statistical method was used to predetermine the sample size, and group allocation was not hidden from the investigators. Ophthalmopathy was separated from stable hyperthyroidism by the 13-signature model with roughly 90% sensitivity and about 83% specificity in cross-validation and with 80%/75% in the test set. Most expanded thyroid clonotypes with frequency above 0.001 were also detected in blood, suggesting blood repertoires may reflect the thyroid immune response. In validation, the model predicted ophthalmopathy progression with 70.59% sensitivity and roughly 72% specificity; some 13 predicted patients were CT-confirmed with GO in a median of approximately 6.5 months.

Ophthalmopathy patients were characterized by moderately to severely active disease, a Clinical Activity Score of at least 3, a NOSPECS grade of at least 4, and a disease duration under 3 months. Patients with other autoimmune diseases, uncontrolled infections, pregnancy or lactation were excluded from the study. Diagnosis relied on clinical symptoms, serum thyroxine, TRAb, thyroid ultrasound and orbital computed tomography. Ficoll-Paque density gradient centrifugation was used to isolate PBMCs from about 9.4 ml of fresh peripheral blood. Trizol reagent was used to extract the total RNA, and its quality was then checked on an Agilent 2100 Bioanalyzer. The CDR3 runs 13 amino acids, cysteine and phenylalanine included. Only CDR3 DNA is held: 39 bases, read in frame from base 1. Via the germline V gene (reference sequence), CDR1 is DFQATT and CDR2 SNEGSKA. The trim is 5 bases for V and 3 bases for J, with a gap of 10 bases between the germline ends.

The chain is encoded by TRBV20-1 joined to TRBJ2-2; the D segment could be TRBD1, given 6 matching bases. The sample comprised peripheral blood. The TCR comes from an adult man with Graves' ophthalmopathy. The DNA is TGCAGTGCTCAGGGGTCCCACACCGGGGAGCTGTTTTTT. This codes for CSAQGSHTGELFF.